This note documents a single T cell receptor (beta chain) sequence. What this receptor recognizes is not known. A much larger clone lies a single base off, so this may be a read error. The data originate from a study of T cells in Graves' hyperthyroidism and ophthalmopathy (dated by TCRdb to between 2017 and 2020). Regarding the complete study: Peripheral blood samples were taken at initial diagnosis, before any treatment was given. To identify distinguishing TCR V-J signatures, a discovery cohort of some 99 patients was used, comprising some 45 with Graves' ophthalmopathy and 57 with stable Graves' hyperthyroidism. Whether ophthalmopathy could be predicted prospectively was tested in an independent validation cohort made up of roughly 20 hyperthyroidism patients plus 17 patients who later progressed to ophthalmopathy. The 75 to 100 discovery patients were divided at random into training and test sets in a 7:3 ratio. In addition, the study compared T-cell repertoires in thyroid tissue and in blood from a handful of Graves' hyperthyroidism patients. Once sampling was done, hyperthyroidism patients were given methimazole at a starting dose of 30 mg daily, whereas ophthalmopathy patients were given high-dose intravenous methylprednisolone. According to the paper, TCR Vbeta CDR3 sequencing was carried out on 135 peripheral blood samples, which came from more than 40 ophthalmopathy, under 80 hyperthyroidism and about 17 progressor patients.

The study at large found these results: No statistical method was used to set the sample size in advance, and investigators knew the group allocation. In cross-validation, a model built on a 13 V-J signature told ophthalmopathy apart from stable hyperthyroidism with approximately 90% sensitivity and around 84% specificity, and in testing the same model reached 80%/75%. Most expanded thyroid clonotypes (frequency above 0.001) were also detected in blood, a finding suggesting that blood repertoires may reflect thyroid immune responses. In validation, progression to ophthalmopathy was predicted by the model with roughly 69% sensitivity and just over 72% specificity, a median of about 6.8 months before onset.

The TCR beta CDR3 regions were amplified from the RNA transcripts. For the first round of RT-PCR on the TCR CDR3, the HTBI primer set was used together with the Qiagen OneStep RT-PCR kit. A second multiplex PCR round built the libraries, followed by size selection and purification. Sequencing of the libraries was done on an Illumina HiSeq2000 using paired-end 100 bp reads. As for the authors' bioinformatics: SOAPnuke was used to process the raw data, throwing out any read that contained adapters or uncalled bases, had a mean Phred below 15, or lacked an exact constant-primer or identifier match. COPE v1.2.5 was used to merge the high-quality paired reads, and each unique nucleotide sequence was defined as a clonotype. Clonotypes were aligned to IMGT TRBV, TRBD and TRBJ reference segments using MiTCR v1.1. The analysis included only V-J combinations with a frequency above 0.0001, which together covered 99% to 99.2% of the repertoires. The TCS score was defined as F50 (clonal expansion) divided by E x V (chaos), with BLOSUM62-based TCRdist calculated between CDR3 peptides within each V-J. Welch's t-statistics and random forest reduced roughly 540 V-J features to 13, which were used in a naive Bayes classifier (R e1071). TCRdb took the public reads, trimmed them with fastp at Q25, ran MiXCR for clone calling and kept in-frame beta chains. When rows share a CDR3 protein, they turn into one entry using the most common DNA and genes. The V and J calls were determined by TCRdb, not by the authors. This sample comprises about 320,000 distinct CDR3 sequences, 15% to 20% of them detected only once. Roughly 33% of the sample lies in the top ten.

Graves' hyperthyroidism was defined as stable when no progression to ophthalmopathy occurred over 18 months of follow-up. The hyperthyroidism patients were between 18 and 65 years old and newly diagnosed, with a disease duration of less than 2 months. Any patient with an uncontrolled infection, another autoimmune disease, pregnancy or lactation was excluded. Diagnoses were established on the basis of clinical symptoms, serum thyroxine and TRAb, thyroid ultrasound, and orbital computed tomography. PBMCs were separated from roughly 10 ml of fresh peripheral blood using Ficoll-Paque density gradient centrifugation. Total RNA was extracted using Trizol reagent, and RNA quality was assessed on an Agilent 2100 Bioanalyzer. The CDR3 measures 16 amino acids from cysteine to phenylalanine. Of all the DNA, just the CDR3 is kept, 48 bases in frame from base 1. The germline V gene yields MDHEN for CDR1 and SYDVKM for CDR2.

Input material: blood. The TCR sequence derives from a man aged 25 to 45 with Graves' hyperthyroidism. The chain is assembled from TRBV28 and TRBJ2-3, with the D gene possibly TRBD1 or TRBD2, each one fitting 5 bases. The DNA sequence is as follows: TGTGCCAGCAGTCCCTCCCGGGGCCGGGGCACAAATACGCAGTATTTT. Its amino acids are CASSPSRGRGTNTQYF.